The present entry profiles one T cell receptor beta chain with its context. The record originates from a study of patients and donors after allogeneic stem cell transplantation. TCRdb independently ran MiXCR on the RT-PCR reads; one entry per CDR3 protein. The table lists about 960,000 distinct CDR3 sequences, over 15% of them singletons. V dropped 3 bases and J dropped 5 bases, with 13 bases sitting between them. This CDR3 is built from 13 residues. Germline V CDR1 and CDR2: GTSNPN, SVGIG (reference sequence). This chain connects TRBV30 to TRBJ1-2; D possibly corresponds to TRBD1 (6 bases). Sequenced input: blood, either unsorted or a sorted T cell fraction (not recorded which). This clonotype was obtained from a human donor who was either an allogeneic HSCT recipient or a stem cell or donor lymphocyte infusion donor (not recorded which). It is not recorded whose cells these are; they may come from a transplant donor. This CDR3 is CAWRDSRRYGYTF. The CDR3 region has the DNA TGTGCCTGGAGGGACAGTAGACGGTATGGCTACACCTTC.